This T cell receptor beta chain is drawn from a study of cytomegalovirus exposure and HLA in healthy donors. General observations from the study: In vitro work confirmed that a few CMV-associated chains recognize CMV antigens. There were around 160 TCR beta chains listed as cytomegalovirus-associated.

Comments on this clone: What it binds is not known.

CDR3 length equals 14 residues. Germline CDR1 reads SNHLY; CDR2 reads FYNNEI. Trimming cost V 6 bases and J 1 base, with 13 bases left between them. Assay used: immunoSEQ multiplex PCR; TCRdb lists only in-frame clones, some missing. The sample yields approximately 120,000 clones, around 90% seen once. The chain employs TRBV2 and TRBJ2-7; maybe TRBD1 (6 bases). This sequence originates from a woman younger than 30 in good health and CMV-seronegative. Sequencing used PBMCs. CDR3 sequence: CASRRDTGSYEQYF. CDR3 nucleotides: TGTGCCAGCAGACGGGACACCGGGTCCTACGAGCAGTACTTC.